Listed here are 32 T cell receptor beta chains from one sample, sequenced in a study of human T cells and chemical hapten exposure. The sample's time point: pre-sensitization, week 0. Treatment in this sample: therapeutic diphenylcyclopropenone sensitization with weekly scalp DPC. One entry per CDR3 protein results from TCRdb running MiXCR on the RACE reads. The repertoire consists of about 120,000 distinct CDR3 sequences, with roughly 13% occurring once and the leading ten covering around 2.7%. The starting material was whole blood, obtained in connection with sensitization to the hapten diphenylcyclopropenone (DPC). Every receptor here comes from a woman aged 18 to 35 with alopecia areata. Some clones in this sample may be carry-over from other donors' samples.

This clonotype was observed many times. The gene calls are TRBV20-1 and TRBJ1-6; D might be TRBD1 (5 bases). V lost 0 bases to trimming and J lost 8 bases, with 11 bases between them. Germline CDR1 and CDR2: DFQATT and SNEGSKA (reference sequence). The CDR3 spans 14 residues. The DNA of the CDR3 is TGCAGTGCTAGAGATGTAGGGGACCATTCACCCCTCCACTTT. Amino acids: CSARDVGDHSPLHF.

This sequence joins TRBV7-9 and TRBJ2-5; D is unclear. The CDR3 consists of 15 residues. With 4 bases removed from V and 2 bases from J, the gap between germline ends came to 14 bases. CDR1 and CDR2 from the germline V gene are SEHNR and FQNEAQ (reference sequence). The CDR3 DNA sequence: TGTGCCAGCAGCTCCACCCACAGAGAGCAAGAGACCCAGTACTTC. Residues: CASSSTHREQETQYF.

The genes are TRBV6-1 and TRBJ1-5; D unclear. The CDR3 extends over 13 amino acids. Germline CDR1 reads MNHNS; CDR2 reads SASEGT. The ends were cut back, 8 bases at V and 0 bases at J, with 8 bases in the middle. This CDR3 is CASGQFSNQPQHF. CDR3 nucleotide sequence: TGTGCCAGCGGGCAGTTTAGCAATCAGCCCCAGCATTTT.

For this clonotype: Compared with germline, one end of the junction differs, possibly owing to a read error. This chain connects TRBV7-2 to TRBJ2-7; 7 bases line up with TRBD1. The CDR3 contains 15 residues. Germline assignment: CDR1 SGHTA and CDR2 FQGNSA. The CDR3 reads CASILRPGGFYEQYF. The CDR3 coding sequence is TGTGCCAGCATCTTAAGGCCAGGGGGATTCTACGAGCAGTACTTC.

This clonotype was picked up a small number of times. The CDR3 loop is CASSVDQTSYEQYF. The CDR3 DNA is TGTGCCAGCAGCGTCGACCAGACCTCCTACGAGCAGTACTTC. The genes are TRBV2 and TRBJ2-7; D not certain. Per germline, CDR1 SNHLY and CDR2 FYNNEI. Trimming removed 6 bases from V and 0 bases from J, with 12 bases in between. The CDR3 length is 14 residues.

The V gene is TRBV6-5, the J gene TRBJ2-7, with TRBD1 matching 7 bases. J gave up 2 bases and V 5 bases, and 9 bases lay outside the gene matches. The CDR3 is 15 residues long. The germline gives CDR1 MNHEY, CDR2 SVGAGI. The CDR3 loop reads CASSAHRGVTYEQYF. Here the CDR3 DNA reads TGTGCCAGCAGTGCTCACAGGGGTGTCACCTACGAGCAGTACTTC.

The chain recombines TRBV7-2 with TRBJ1-3; D is possibly TRBD1 (5 bases). CDR1 SGHTA and CDR2 FQGNSA come from the germline V gene. With 2 bases removed from V and 2 bases from J, the gap between germline ends came to 19 bases. This CDR3 spans 18 amino acids. Here the CDR3 reads CASSLKPSSVGPGNTIYF. For the CDR3, the DNA is TGTGCCAGCAGCTTAAAGCCCTCGTCCGTGGGACCTGGAAACACCATATATTTT.

This clonotype was recorded a few times. The CDR3 sequence is CASSAKRQQRSYEQYF. The CDR3 region has the DNA TGTGCCAGCAGCGCTAAGAGACAGCAGAGATCCTACGAGCAGTACTTC. The genes are TRBV21-1 and TRBJ2-7; the table's D call, TRBD1, has no DNA check behind it. TRBV21-1 is recorded as a pseudogene. The CDR3 consists of 16 residues.

Concerning this clonotype: An end of the junction differs from the germline gene, which may be a read error. The gene calls are TRBV28 and TRBJ2-5; D not resolved. CDR1 is MDHEN, CDR2 SYDVKM, per germline. CDR3 length equals 11 residues. The CDR3 here is CASSTQKTQYF. CDR3 sequence (DNA): TGTGCCAGCAGTACCCAAAAGACCCAGTACTTC.

Regarding this clonotype: A much larger clonotype is one base distant, so this may be a read error. The rearrangement joins TRBV20-1 to TRBJ1-5; the D is unclear. V was pared by 6 bases and J by 6 bases, with 15 bases between. The CDR3 covers 13 residues. CDR1 and CDR2 from the germline V gene are DFQATT and SNEGSKA (reference sequence). CDR3 sequence: CSARYGGSQPQHF. CDR3 DNA sequence: TGCAGTGCCAGGTACGGCGGCAGTCAGCCCCAGCATTTT.

In its sample, this clonotype was seen a few times. This chain joins TRBV21-1 and TRBJ1-6; TRBD1, the table's D call, was not compared with the DNA. TRBV21-1 is a recognized pseudogene. This CDR3 is 19 amino acids long. CDR3: CASSKVNAVTGTMGSPLHF. Here the CDR3 DNA reads TGTGCCAGCAGCAAAGTAAATGCTGTGACAGGGACGATGGGATCACCCCTCCACTTT.

Concerning this clonotype itself: Likely a read error: the CDR3 ends without its conserved phenylalanine or tryptophan. The V call is TRBV20-1, the J call TRBJ2-7, with TRBD2 identical over 8 bases. CDR1 and CDR2 (germline): DFQATT, SNEGSKA (reference sequence). V lost 7 bases to trimming and J lost 5 bases; unmatched junction nucleotides: 7. This CDR3 comprises 12 residues. The CDR3 spells CSVRRGVDEQYL. For the CDR3, the DNA is TGCAGTGTCCGGCGGGGGGTGGACGAGCAGTACTTG.

This chain uses TRBV6-2 or TRBV6-3 with TRBJ1-1; TRBD1 matches 7 bases. CDR1 MNHEY and CDR2 SVGEGT come from the germline V gene. This CDR3 is 14 amino acids long. Trimming cost V 6 bases and J 2 bases; bases outside gene matches: 6. DNA of the CDR3: TGTGCCAGCAGCCGCCGGGACAGTAACACTGAAGCTTTCTTT. Protein product: CASSRRDSNTEAFF.

In its sample, this clonotype was seen once. The genes are TRBV10-3 and TRBJ2-4; perhaps TRBD1 as D (5 bases). The CDR3 consists of 15 residues. Trimming cost V 2 bases and J 0 bases, with 8 bases left between them. CDR1 is ENHRY and CDR2 is SYGVKD in the germline V gene. The CDR3 region has the DNA TGTGCCATCAGTGAGGCAGGGTCAGCCAAAAACATTCAGTACTTC. Protein product: CAISEAGSAKNIQYF.

This rearrangement joins TRBV20-1 to TRBJ1-5; no reliable D call. Germline CDR1 and CDR2: DFQATT and SNEGSKA (reference sequence). V dropped 3 bases and J dropped 7 bases, with 10 bases sitting between them. There are 12 residues in the CDR3. The CDR3 spells CSASSPGQPQHF. CDR3 in DNA: TGCAGTGCTAGTTCCCCGGGACAGCCCCAGCATTTT.

The rearrangement joins TRBV12-3 or TRBV12-4 to TRBJ1-6; a possible D gene is TRBD1 (6 bases). The germline V and J ends were trimmed by 7 bases and 6 bases, with 10 bases remaining between them. This CDR3 contains 13 residues. The CDR3 nucleotides read TGTGCCAGCACTGGACAGCGTAATTCACCCCTCCACTTT. It specifies CASTGQRNSPLHF.

This clonotype was found a few times. At one of its ends the junction is not consistent with the germline gene, which may arise from a read error. This chain uses TRBV6-2 or TRBV6-3 with TRBJ2-5; 8 nucleotides match TRBD1. Per germline, CDR1 MNHEY and CDR2 SVGEGT. This CDR3 comprises 15 residues. CDR3 coding DNA: TGTGCCAGCAGTAACCGGGACAGGACGCAGGATACCCAGCACTTC. It codes for CASSNRDRTQDTQHF.

This clonotype was found a few times. J is TRBJ1-6 and V is TRBV20-1; the D is unclear. Germline assignment: CDR1 DFQATT and CDR2 SNEGSKA (reference sequence). This CDR3 has 17 residues. Trimming stripped 0 bases from V and 2 bases from J, with 14 bases between. CDR3 region: CSARDARTLPYNSPLHF. The CDR3 DNA is TGCAGTGCTAGAGATGCTCGGACGCTTCCCTATAATTCACCCCTCCACTTT.

This clonotype showed up just a few times. The CDR3 nucleotides are TGTGCCAGCTCCGGGGACAGGGGAGATCAGCCCCAGCATTTT. Its translation: CASSGDRGDQPQHF. V is TRBV18 and J is TRBJ1-5; TRBD1 agrees at 10 bases. Trimming took 6 bases from V and 5 from J; bases not matched to a gene: 4. The CDR3 covers 14 residues. Per the germline V gene, CDR1 is KGHSH and CDR2 is LQKENI.

V gene TRBV30 combines with J gene TRBJ2-2; 7 nucleotides align to TRBD2. The germline gives CDR1 GTSNPN, CDR2 SVGIG (reference sequence). V trimming: 5 bases; J trimming: 2 bases; junction bases outside the gene matches: 2. CDR3 length equals 13 residues. CDR3 nucleotides: TGTGCCTGGCGCGGGGGAAACACCGGGGAGCTGTTTTTT. Translating gives CAWRGGNTGELFF.

In its sample, this clonotype was seen many times. The chain uses TRBV29-1 and TRBJ2-7; either TRBD1 or TRBD2 may fit D (5 bases each). Germline V gives CDR1 SQVTM, CDR2 ANQGSEA. V was shortened by 7 bases and J by 3 bases, with 13 bases between the two germline ends. This CDR3 comprises 12 residues. The CDR3 nucleotides are TGCAGCGCTCTTGGGGGAGACTACGAGCAGTACTTC. Translation: CSALGGDYEQYF.

The chain is built from TRBV20-1 and TRBJ2-3; weak D call: TRBD1 (6 bases). CDR1 is DFQATT, CDR2 SNEGSKA, per germline (reference sequence). There are 15 residues in the CDR3. The V gene lost 6 bases and the J gene lost 1 base, with 17 bases spanning the gap. CDR3 amino acids: CSAVGAATRTDTQYF. CDR3 nucleotides: TGCAGTGCGGTGGGGGCGGCGACCCGCACAGATACGCAGTATTTT.

The chain uses TRBV6-2 or TRBV6-3 and TRBJ1-2; D uncertain. The CDR3 spans 15 residues. V was cut by 8 bases and J by 0 bases, with 16 bases left in between. The V gene's germline CDR1 is MNHEY and CDR2 SVGEGT. The CDR3 is CASRKEAETNYGYTF. In DNA form, the CDR3 reads TGTGCCAGCCGAAAAGAAGCCGAGACTAACTATGGCTACACCTTC.

The chain recombines TRBV20-1 with TRBJ2-3; no clear D. Trimming stripped 6 bases from V and 6 bases from J, with 22 bases between. The CDR3 totals 15 residues. Germline V gives CDR1 DFQATT, CDR2 SNEGSKA (reference sequence). This CDR3 reads CSATDPFSSSDTQYF. CDR3 nucleotide sequence: TGCAGTGCGACTGATCCCTTTTCATCATCCGATACGCAGTATTTT.

The chain joins TRBV11-2 to TRBJ2-2; D is uncertain. V was pared by 5 bases and J by 4 bases, with 11 bases between. In germline, CDR1 is SGHAT, CDR2 FQNNGV. The length of the CDR3 is 14 residues. CDR3 coding DNA: TGTGCCAGCAGCCGGGCGGCCCGCACCGGGGAGCTGTTTTTT. This gives the protein CASSRAARTGELFF.

This clonotype came up a few times. The chain carries TRBV3-1 and TRBJ2-3; the D gene is possibly TRBD2 (6 bases). Deletions cut 6 bases from V and 2 bases from J, with 9 bases between. CDR3 size: 13 residues. Per germline, CDR1 LGHDT and CDR2 YNNKEL (reference sequence). The CDR3 DNA reads as TGTGCCAGCAGGGGACTTCCCACAGATACGCAGTATTTT. It encodes CASRGLPTDTQYF.

This clonotype was recorded a few times. The chain combines TRBV20-1 with TRBJ1-5, with 7 positions matching TRBD1. The germline gives CDR1 DFQATT, CDR2 SNEGSKA (reference sequence). The CDR3 covers 14 residues. With 5 bases clipped from V and 4 bases from J, the junction kept 8 bases outside the gene matches. CDR3: CSALQGRGNQPQHF. CDR3 bases: TGCAGTGCTCTACAGGGGAGGGGGAATCAGCCCCAGCATTTT.

This clonotype occurred many times. The chain is built from TRBV10-3 and TRBJ2-5, with TRBD2 matching over 7 bases. Per germline, CDR1 ENHRY and CDR2 SYGVKD. This CDR3 comprises 14 residues. The J segment lost 1 base and the V segment lost 8 bases, leaving 7 bases of the junction unmatched. As DNA, the CDR3 is TGTGCCATCGGCCACGGGACTACCCAAGAGACCCAGTACTTC. As protein: CAIGHGTTQETQYF.

V usage is TRBV14 and J usage is TRBJ2-5, with no clear D. V was pared by 2 bases and J by 4 bases, with 8 bases between. The CDR3 runs to 13 residues. Germline assignment: CDR1 SGHDN and CDR2 FVKESK. CDR3 nucleotides: TGTGCCAGCAGCCAATATTTAAGAGAGACCCAGTACTTC. The encoded protein is CASSQYLRETQYF.

This chain joins TRBV5-4 and TRBJ2-2; a weak D match, TRBD1 (6 bases). The CDR3 extends over 15 amino acids. The germline V and J ends were trimmed by 4 bases and 5 bases, with 15 bases remaining between them. Looked up from germline, CDR1 is SGHNT and CDR2 is YYREEE (reference sequence). Here the CDR3 reads CASSNTNQGTGELFF. The CDR3 coding sequence is TGTGCCAGCAGCAACACCAACCAGGGGACCGGGGAGCTGTTTTTT.

This chain links TRBV6-5 with TRBJ1-2; the D is unclear. The CDR3 extends over 14 amino acids. V was pared by 6 bases and J by 0 bases, with 11 bases between. Germline values: CDR1 MNHEY, CDR2 SVGAGI. The CDR3 DNA is TGTGCCAGCAGGCAGCCAGGCACTAACTATGGCTACACCTTC. Encoded protein: CASRQPGTNYGYTF.

The rearrangement joins TRBV12-3 or TRBV12-4 to TRBJ2-1, with D unresolved. CDR3 length: 13 residues. The germline V and J ends were trimmed by 6 bases and 6 bases, with 12 bases remaining between them. CDR3 DNA: TGTGCCAGCAGGCCTAGTAGAGTCAATGAGCAGTTCTTC. Its translation is CASRPSRVNEQFF.